A single sample gave rise to the 13 T cell receptor beta chains below, sequenced in a study of shared clonotypes between healthy human individuals. The repertoire was sequenced with immunoSEQ multiplex PCR; TCRdb's copy has only in-frame clones and lacks some. The table has about 1.5 million clones, roughly 97% seen once. The material sequenced was naive CD4+ T cells sorted from blood. Subset meaning: CD45RA+ positively selected. All receptors come from a man between 25 and 39 years old in good health.

This clone was counted between two and nine times. The chain couples TRBV7-9 to TRBJ1-2, with D perhaps TRBD1 (6 bases). CDR1 and CDR2 from the germline V gene are SEHNR and FQNEAQ (reference sequence). CDR3 size: 18 residues. V was pared by 4 bases and J by 0 bases, with 21 bases between. The CDR3 protein is CASSSGQLRPKANYGYTF. CDR3 in DNA: TGTGCCAGCAGCTCCGGACAGCTGCGACCCAAAGCTAACTATGGCTACACCTTC.

This chain links TRBV7-8 with TRBJ1-5, with a possible D match to TRBD1 (5 bases). The CDR3 has 16 residues. CDR1 and CDR2 from the germline V gene are SGHVS and FQNEAQ. V lost 2 bases to trimming and J lost 1 base, with 12 bases between them. In DNA, the CDR3 is TGTGCCAGCAGCTTACTGGGGCAGCTCAGCAATCAGCCCCAGCATTTT. Protein product: CASSLLGQLSNQPQHF.

This clone was seen only once. The chain is built from TRBV2 and TRBJ2-5; 9 positions agree with TRBD2. CDR1 SNHLY and CDR2 FYNNEI come from the germline V gene. V trimming: 5 bases; J trimming: 5 bases; junction bases outside the gene matches: 12. The CDR3 has 16 amino acids. Written as DNA, the CDR3 is TGTGCCAGCAGTCCTGGACTAGCGCCGAATAGGGAGACCCAGTACTTC. Translation gives CASSPGLAPNRETQYF.

The chain couples TRBV7-2 to TRBJ1-1; tentatively, D is TRBD1 (5 bases). This CDR3 region has 11 residues. V lost 1 base, J lost 8 bases, and 5 bases lay in between. Germline CDR1 is SGHTA and CDR2 is FQGNSA. In DNA form, the CDR3 reads TGTGCCAGCAGCTTAGGGGGCGAAGCTTTCTTT. Amino acids: CASSLGGEAFF.

The chain carries TRBV5-1 and TRBJ2-7; TRBD1 agrees at 7 bases. The J segment lost 6 bases and the V segment lost 6 bases, leaving 9 bases of the junction unmatched. The CDR3 length is 13 residues. CDR1 is SGHRS and CDR2 is YFSETQ in the germline V gene. CDR3 DNA: TGCGCCAGCAACTCGGACAGGTTCGCCGAGCAGTACTTC. Protein sequence: CASNSDRFAEQYF.

V is TRBV27 and J is TRBJ1-2; a weak D match, TRBD1 (6 bases). In germline, CDR1 is MNHEY, CDR2 SMNVEV (reference sequence). The CDR3 is 14 residues long. Trimming removed 5 bases from V and 8 bases from J, with 18 bases in between. The CDR3 loop reads CASSPITGAGGYTF. The CDR3 DNA reads as TGTGCCAGCAGTCCTATAACGGGGGCCGGCGGCTACACCTTC.

The chain uses TRBV9 and TRBJ2-2; D possibly corresponds to TRBD1 (5 bases). The CDR3 is 15 amino acids. Germline CDR1 SGDLS, CDR2 YYNGEE. Trimming pared 0 bases from V and 5 bases from J, leaving 11 bases between. For the CDR3, the DNA is TGTGCCAGCAGCGTAGCTCAGGGTTTGACCGGGGAGCTGTTTTTT. Its translation is CASSVAQGLTGELFF.

This rearrangement joins TRBV18 to TRBJ1-4, with TRBD1 identical over 7 bases. CDR3 length: 13 residues. Germline V lookup: CDR1 KGHSH, CDR2 LQKENI. The V and J ends lost 1 base and 14 bases, in that order; junction bases with no gene match: 7. DNA for the CDR3: TGTGCCAGCTCACCACTGGACTCACAGGGGCTGTTTTTT. This translates into CASSPLDSQGLFF.

The V call is TRBV11-2, the J call TRBJ2-2; no definite D call. V shed 3 bases and J shed 5 bases, with 7 bases lying between them. The CDR3 extends over 13 amino acids. From germline, CDR1 is SGHAT and CDR2 FQNNGV. The CDR3 nucleotides read TGTGCCAGCAGCTTGTCGGTTACCGGGGAGCTGTTTTTT. It codes for CASSLSVTGELFF.

This chain joins TRBV5-5 and TRBJ2-5; 8 bases are a match to TRBD1. V gave up 0 bases and J gave up 5 bases; unmatched junction bases: 9. Germline V gene lookup returns CDR1 SGHKS and CDR2 YYEKEE (reference sequence). This CDR3 spans 16 amino acids. The CDR3: CASSLAGAGGLETQYF. In DNA, the CDR3 is TGTGCCAGCAGCTTGGCCGGGGCAGGGGGCTTGGAGACCCAGTACTTC.

The rearrangement uses TRBV11-2 and TRBJ2-2; 8 bases fit TRBD2. CDR1 is SGHAT and CDR2 is FQNNGV in the germline V gene. V was clipped by 2 bases and J by 3 bases; unmatched bases: 2. The CDR3 totals 15 residues. Here the CDR3 reads CASSLMGLDTGELFF. The CDR3 nucleotides read TGTGCCAGCAGCTTAATGGGACTAGACACCGGGGAGCTGTTTTTT.

The chain has TRBV18 and TRBJ1-3, with D maybe TRBD1 (6 bases). Per the germline V gene, CDR1 is KGHSH and CDR2 is LQKENI. V gave up 9 bases and J gave up 3 bases, with 12 bases separating them. CDR3 length: 13 residues. The CDR3 DNA reads as TGTGCCAGTTTTGGACAGCTTGGAAACACCATATATTTT. The encoded protein is CASFGQLGNTIYF. The full variable domain, in which reference TRBV18 and TRBJ1-3 provide the parts outside the CDR3, is NAGVMQNPRHLVRRRGQEARLRCSPMKGHSHVYWYRQLPEEGLKFMVYLQKENIIDESGMPKERFSAEFPKEGPSILRIQQVVRGDSAAYFCASFGQLGNTIYFGEGSWLTVV.

The genes are TRBV2 and TRBJ2-1; D gene ambiguous. The CDR3 covers 15 residues. CDR1 and CDR2 (germline): SNHLY, FYNNEI. Trimming stripped 3 bases from V and 4 bases from J, with 13 bases between. The chain's CDR3 is CASSEAKPLYNEQFF. The CDR3 bases are TGTGCCAGCAGTGAGGCTAAACCACTTTACAATGAGCAGTTCTTC.